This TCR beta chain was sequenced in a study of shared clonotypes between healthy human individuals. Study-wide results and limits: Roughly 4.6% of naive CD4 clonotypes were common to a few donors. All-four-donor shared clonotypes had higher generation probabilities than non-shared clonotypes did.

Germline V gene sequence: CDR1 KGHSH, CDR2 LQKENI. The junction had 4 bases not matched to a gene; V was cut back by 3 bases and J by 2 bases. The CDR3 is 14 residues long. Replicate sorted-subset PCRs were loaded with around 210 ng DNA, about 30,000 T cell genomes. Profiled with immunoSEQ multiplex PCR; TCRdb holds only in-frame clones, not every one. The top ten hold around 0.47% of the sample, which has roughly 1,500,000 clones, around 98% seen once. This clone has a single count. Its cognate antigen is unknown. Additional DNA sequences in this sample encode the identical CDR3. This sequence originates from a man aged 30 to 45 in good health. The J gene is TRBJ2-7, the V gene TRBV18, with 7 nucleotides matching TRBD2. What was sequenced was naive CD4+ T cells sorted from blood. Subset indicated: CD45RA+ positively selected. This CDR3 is CASSPTSSPYEQYF. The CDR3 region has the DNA TGTGCCAGCTCACCGACTAGCTCCCCCTACGAGCAGTACTTC. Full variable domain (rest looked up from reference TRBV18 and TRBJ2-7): NAGVMQNPRHLVRRRGQEARLRCSPMKGHSHVYWYRQLPEEGLKFMVYLQKENIIDESGMPKERFSAEFPKEGPSILRIQQVVRGDSAAYFCASSPTSSPYEQYFGPGTRLTVT.